This T cell receptor (beta chain) was found in a study of CD8 T cells in ankylosing spondylitis (dated by TCRdb to 2016 to 2017). Turning to the overall study: The study profiled T cell receptor beta repertoires in healthy donors and ankylosing spondylitis patients to find disease-linked TCR variants. In total, the full study cohort was made up of about 99 healthy donors and 25 to 30 ankylosing spondylitis patients. Peripheral blood was sampled, and synovial fluid was also collected from ankylosing spondylitis patients. Results and caveats for the whole study, not just this receptor: The disease-linked clones had a CD8+ phenotype and were found at relatively low frequencies in peripheral blood. Some motif variants had previously been reported in the synovial fluid and blood of reactive arthritis patients, which suggests shared mechanisms of disease initiation. According to the report, matched synovial fluid samples from ankylosing spondylitis patients were significantly enriched for the disease-linked clones. Blood from ankylosing spondylitis patients appeared to be characterized by a TCR beta motif composed of under 10 highly homologous amino acid variants.

Measured from the cysteine to the phenylalanine, the CDR3 is 14 residues long. Just CDR3 DNA is preserved here, 42 bases in frame from base 1. In its sample, this clonotype was seen many times. What antigen it recognizes has not been identified. Base qualities are not recorded, but no much larger clone differs from it by a single base. The data were produced on an Illumina HiSeq 2500. Quantitative 5'-RACE with molecular barcodes was the method used to prepare the TCR beta libraries. As for how the authors treated the data: A new computational method, built on a probabilistic model of VDJ rearrangement, was used to identify disease-linked TCR variants. In-frame beta chains were kept once TCRdb had trimmed the public reads at Q25 with fastp and called clones with MiXCR. One record per CDR3 amino acid sequence lists the most common genes and DNA. The V and J calls shown here were made by TCRdb, not taken from the authors' results. In this sample the table shows some 140,000 distinct CDR3 sequences, around 10% of which occur a single time. Jointly, the top ten make up less than 5% of the sample.

The sample taken for sequencing was blood, either unsorted or a sorted T cell fraction (not recorded which). The V gene is TRBV21-1 and the J gene is TRBJ2-7; TRBD2 is the table's D call, not checked against the DNA. TRBV21-1 is shown as a pseudogene. The clonotype comes from a female donor with ankylosing spondylitis or in good health (not recorded which). The CDR3 protein is CASSKTGTSYEQYF. The nucleotide sequence is given as TGTGCCAGCAGCAAGACCGGGACTTCCTACGAGCAGTACTTC.